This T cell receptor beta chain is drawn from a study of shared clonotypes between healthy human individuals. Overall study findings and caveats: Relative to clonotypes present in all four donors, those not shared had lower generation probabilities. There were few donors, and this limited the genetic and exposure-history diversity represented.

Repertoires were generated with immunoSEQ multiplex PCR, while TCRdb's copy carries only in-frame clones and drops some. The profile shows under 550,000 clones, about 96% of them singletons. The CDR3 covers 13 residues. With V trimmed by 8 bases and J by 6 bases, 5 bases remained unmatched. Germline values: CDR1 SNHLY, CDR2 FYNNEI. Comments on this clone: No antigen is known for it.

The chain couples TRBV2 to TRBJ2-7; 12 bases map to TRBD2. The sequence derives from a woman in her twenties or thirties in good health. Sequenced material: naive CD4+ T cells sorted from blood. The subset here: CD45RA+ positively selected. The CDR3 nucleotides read TGTGCCAGCCGACTAGCGGGAGCAGCCGAGCAGTACTTC. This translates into CASRLAGAAEQYF.